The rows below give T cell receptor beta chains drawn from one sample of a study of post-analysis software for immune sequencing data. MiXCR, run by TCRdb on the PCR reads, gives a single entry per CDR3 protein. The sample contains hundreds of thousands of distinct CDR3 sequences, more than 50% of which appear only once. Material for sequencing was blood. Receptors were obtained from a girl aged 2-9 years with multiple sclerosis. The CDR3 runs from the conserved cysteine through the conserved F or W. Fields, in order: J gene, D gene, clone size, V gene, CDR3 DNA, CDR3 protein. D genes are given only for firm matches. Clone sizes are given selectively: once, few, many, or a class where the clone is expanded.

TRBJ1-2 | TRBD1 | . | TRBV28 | TGTGCCAGCAGTCTCCAGGACAGGTCAAACTATGGCTACACCTTC | CASSLQDRSNYGYTF
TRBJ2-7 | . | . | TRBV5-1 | TGCGCCAGCAGCCTCGGTCCTTGGGACGAGCAGTACTTC | CASSLGPWDEQYF
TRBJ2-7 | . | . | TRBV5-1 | TGCGCCAGCAGCTTGCTGGGACCGGGATCCGAGCAGTACTTC | CASSLLGPGSEQYF
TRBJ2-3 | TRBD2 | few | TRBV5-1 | TGCGCCAGCAGCGAACTAGCGGGGGTAGGCACAGATACGCAGTATTTT | CASSELAGVGTDTQYF
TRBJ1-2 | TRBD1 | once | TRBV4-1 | TGCGCCAGCAGCCAAGTGGGGACAGGGAACGGCTACACCTTC | CASSQVGTGNGYTF
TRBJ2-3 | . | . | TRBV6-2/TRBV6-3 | TGTGCCAGCAGCCTCCTTAACTTGTCGCGGACGCAGTATTTT | CASSLLNLSRTQYF
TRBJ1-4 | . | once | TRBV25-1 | TGTGCCAGCAGTGCCCTGGGGTTACTAAATGAAAAATTGTTTTTT | CASSALGLLNEKLFF
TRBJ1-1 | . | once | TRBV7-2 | TGTGCCAGCAGCAGGCGGAGGGACGGGGAGACTGAAGCTTTCTTT | CASSRRRDGETEAFF
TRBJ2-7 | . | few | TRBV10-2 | TGCGCCAGTATGGGACGGGACCCCTACGAGCAGTACTTC | CASMGRDPYEQYF
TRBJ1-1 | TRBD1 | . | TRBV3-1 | TGTGCCAGCAGCCAAGATAGACCAGGAGGCGCCGACAGGGATGTGAACACTGAAGCTTTCTTT | CASSQDRPGGADRDVNTEAFF
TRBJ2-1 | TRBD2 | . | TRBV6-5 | TGTGCCAGCAGTTATTCGGAACTAGCGGGAAGCTCCTACAATGAGCAGTTCTTC | CASSYSELAGSSYNEQFF
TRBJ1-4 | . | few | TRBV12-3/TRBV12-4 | TGTGCCAGCAGTTTAGCCCCGTGGGGGAGTGAAAAACTGTTTTTT | CASSLAPWGSEKLFF
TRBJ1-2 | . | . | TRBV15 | TGTGCCACCAGCAGAGTCCCAGAAAACTATGGCTACACCTTC | CATSRVPENYGYTF
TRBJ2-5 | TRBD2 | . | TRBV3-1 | TGTGCCAGCAGCCCAACTAGCGGGAGGGCTAAAGAGACCCAGTACTTC | CASSPTSGRAKETQYF
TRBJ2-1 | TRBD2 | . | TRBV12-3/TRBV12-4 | TGTGCCAGCAGTTTCCTCCACGGGGGGGGCCCCTACAATGAGCAGTTCTTC | CASSFLHGGGPYNEQFF
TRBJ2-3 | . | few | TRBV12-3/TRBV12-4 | TGTGCCAGCAGCCGCGGAAGTACGAGCACAGATACGCAGTATTTT | CASSRGSTSTDTQYF